The 16 T cell receptor beta chains below come from one sample, sequenced in a study of T cells in Graves' hyperthyroidism and ophthalmopathy. TCR beta CDR3 regions were amplified from RNA transcripts. First-round RT-PCR targeting the TCR CDR3 was performed with the HTBI primer set. Using its own MiXCR run on the multiplex PCR reads, TCRdb lists one record per CDR3 protein. The sample records roughly 740,000 distinct CDR3 sequences, around 15% being singletons. What was sequenced was blood. All receptors come from a man aged 18 to 30 with Graves' hyperthyroidism.

In the case of this clonotype: A much larger clone sits a single nucleotide away, making a read error possible. V usage is TRBV2 and J usage is TRBJ2-5, with D tentatively TRBD1 (7 bases). The length of the CDR3 is 14 residues. Germline values: CDR1 SNHLY, CDR2 FYNNEI. CDR3 nucleotides: TGTGCCTGCAGGGGGGAAAAGCTCGGTGGGACCCAGTACTTC. Protein sequence: CACRGEKLGGTQYF.

CDR3 DNA sequence: TGTGCCAGCAGTTCCCCGGACAGGGAGCAGTTCTTC. Translated, it gives CASSSPDREQFF. This sequence joins TRBV27 and TRBJ2-1; 7 bases fit TRBD1. From germline, CDR1 is MNHEY and CDR2 SMNVEV (reference sequence). The V gene end was trimmed by 4 bases and the J gene end by 10 bases; junction bases not matched to a gene: 4. CDR3 length: 12 amino acids.

Many counts were recorded for this clonotype. The chain has TRBV12-5 and TRBJ2-2; TRBD2 matches at 14 bases. The germline V gene has CDR1 LGHNT and CDR2 FRNRAP. The junction had 19 bases not matched to a gene; V was cut back by 6 bases and J by 7 bases. The CDR3 length is 20 residues. The CDR3 nucleotides are TGTGCTAGTGGCTCTCCGCACGGGACTAGCGGGAGAGCGCCAAGCGGGGAGCTGTTTTTT. Its protein product is CASGSPHGTSGRAPSGELFF.

This clonotype was seen more than once but under ten times. This rearrangement joins TRBV20-1 to TRBJ1-1; D possibly corresponds to TRBD1 (5 bases). The V and J ends lost 1 base and 1 base respectively, with 10 bases between them. CDR1 is DFQATT and CDR2 is SNEGSKA in the germline V gene (reference sequence). The CDR3 length is 14 residues. CDR3 loop: CSARVGHQNTEAFF. The DNA for the CDR3 is TGCAGTGCTAGAGTAGGACACCAGAACACTGAAGCTTTCTTT.

The chain joins TRBV11-3 to TRBJ2-3; D is tentatively TRBD1 or TRBD2 (6 bases each). Germline CDR1 is SGHNT and CDR2 is YENEEA. There are 14 residues in the CDR3. V lost 8 bases to trimming and J lost 6 bases, with 18 bases between them. CDR3 region: CASGGPWSQDTQYF. Written as DNA, the CDR3 is TGTGCCAGCGGGGGGCCCTGGTCCCAGGATACGCAGTATTTT.

This chain uses TRBV4-3 with TRBJ2-3; 9 bases align to TRBD2. Germline CDR1 reads LGHNA; CDR2 reads YSLEER. V gave up 1 base and J gave up 5 bases; unmatched junction bases: 4. The CDR3 is 15 residues long. CDR3 sequence reads: CASSQGLAGLDTQYF. The CDR3, as DNA: TGCGCCAGCAGCCAAGGGCTAGCGGGGCTAGATACGCAGTATTTT.

In its sample, this clonotype was seen many times. The V call is TRBV27, the J call TRBJ2-7; the D gene is possibly TRBD2 (6 bases). CDR1 and CDR2 from the germline V gene are MNHEY and SMNVEV (reference sequence). Trimming took off 3 bases at V and 2 bases at J, with 11 bases between the two ends. The CDR3 totals 14 residues. CDR3 region: CASSFGGTAYEQYF. CDR3 nucleotide sequence: TGTGCCAGCAGTTTCGGCGGGACTGCCTACGAGCAGTACTTC.

In its sample, this clonotype was seen many times. V usage is TRBV6-1 and J usage is TRBJ2-7; no clear D. This CDR3 region has 13 residues. CDR1 and CDR2 from the germline V gene are MNHNS and SASEGT. V gave up 2 bases and J gave up 2 bases, with 7 bases separating them. The CDR3 sequence is CASSESQAYEQYF. The CDR3 nucleotides read TGTGCCAGCAGTGAAAGCCAGGCCTACGAGCAGTACTTC.

Only a few counts were recorded for this clonotype. The chain combines TRBV6-2 or TRBV6-3 with TRBJ2-3, with D possibly TRBD1 on 7 matching bases. Trimming cost V 7 bases and J 4 bases, with 18 bases left between them. The CDR3 is made up of 15 amino acids. Germline values: CDR1 MNHEY, CDR2 SVGEGT. The CDR3 DNA reads as TGTGCCAGCATGGAAGGGGGCGGGACGCCAGATACGCAGTATTTT. As protein: CASMEGGGTPDTQYF.

The chain carries TRBV9 and TRBJ1-5, with 7 bases lining up with TRBD1. Per the germline V gene, CDR1 is SGDLS and CDR2 is YYNGEE. Trimming cost V 5 bases and J 0 bases; bases outside gene matches: 8. The CDR3 totals 16 residues. The chain's CDR3 is CASRRQGDNSNQPQHF. DNA for the CDR3: TGTGCCAGCAGAAGACAGGGAGATAATAGCAATCAGCCCCAGCATTTT.

This clonotype was counted between two and nine times. This chain connects TRBV20-1 to TRBJ2-3, with 11 bases fitting TRBD2. Per the germline V gene, CDR1 is DFQATT and CDR2 is SNEGSKA (reference sequence). The J segment lost 4 bases and the V segment lost 3 bases, leaving 6 bases of the junction unmatched. CDR3 length: 15 amino acids. The CDR3 here is CSARPLAGAADTQYF. The CDR3 nucleotides read TGCAGTGCTAGGCCACTAGCGGGAGCTGCAGATACGCAGTATTTT.

Remarks on this clonotype: A read error may explain this, as a much larger clone is one base away. V gene TRBV11-2 combines with J gene TRBJ2-1; D tentatively reads TRBD1 or TRBD2 (6 bases each). The CDR3 spans 15 residues. The germline CDR1 and CDR2 sequences are SGHAT and FQNNGV. In nucleotides, the CDR3 is TGTGTCAGCACCCCATCCCGGGGGCTCGACAATGAGCAGTTCTTC. It specifies CVSTPSRGLDNEQFF.

The chain recombines TRBV7-9 with TRBJ1-3; D unresolved. Trimming shortened V by 0 bases and J by 9 bases, and 12 bases separated the two germline ends. This CDR3 comprises 14 residues. Germline V gene lookup returns CDR1 SEHNR and CDR2 FQNEAQ (reference sequence). CDR3 in amino acids: CASSLAVSDGTIYF. In DNA form, the CDR3 reads TGTGCCAGCAGCTTAGCCGTAAGCGACGGCACCATATATTTT.

The chain uses TRBV4-1 and TRBJ2-7, with 14 bases matching TRBD2. The CDR3 sequence is 18 residues long. Germline V lookup: CDR1 MGHRA, CDR2 YSYEKL. V shed 1 base, J shed 3 bases, and the junction held 8 bases outside the gene matches. As DNA, the CDR3 is TGCGCCAGCAGCCAAGGACTAGCGGGAGGGCCTCAACGCTACGAGCAGTACTTC. Translated: CASSQGLAGGPQRYEQYF.

This clonotype was observed a handful of times. This sequence joins TRBV12-3 or TRBV12-4 and TRBJ1-1; D is perhaps TRBD1 (6 bases). V lost 2 bases to trimming and J lost 4 bases, with 11 bases between them. This CDR3 has 14 amino acids. CDR3 sequence reads: CASSLWGAVTEAFF. The DNA for the CDR3 is TGTGCCAGCAGTTTATGGGGGGCGGTCACTGAAGCTTTCTTT.

The chain combines TRBV12-3 or TRBV12-4 with TRBJ2-3; maybe TRBD2 (5 bases). V dropped 3 bases and J dropped 4 bases, with 14 bases sitting between them. The CDR3 is made up of 15 amino acids. The DNA of the CDR3 is TGTGCCAGCAGTTTCAGCGGCGGGTTCGCAGATACGCAGTATTTT. Translation: CASSFSGGFADTQYF.